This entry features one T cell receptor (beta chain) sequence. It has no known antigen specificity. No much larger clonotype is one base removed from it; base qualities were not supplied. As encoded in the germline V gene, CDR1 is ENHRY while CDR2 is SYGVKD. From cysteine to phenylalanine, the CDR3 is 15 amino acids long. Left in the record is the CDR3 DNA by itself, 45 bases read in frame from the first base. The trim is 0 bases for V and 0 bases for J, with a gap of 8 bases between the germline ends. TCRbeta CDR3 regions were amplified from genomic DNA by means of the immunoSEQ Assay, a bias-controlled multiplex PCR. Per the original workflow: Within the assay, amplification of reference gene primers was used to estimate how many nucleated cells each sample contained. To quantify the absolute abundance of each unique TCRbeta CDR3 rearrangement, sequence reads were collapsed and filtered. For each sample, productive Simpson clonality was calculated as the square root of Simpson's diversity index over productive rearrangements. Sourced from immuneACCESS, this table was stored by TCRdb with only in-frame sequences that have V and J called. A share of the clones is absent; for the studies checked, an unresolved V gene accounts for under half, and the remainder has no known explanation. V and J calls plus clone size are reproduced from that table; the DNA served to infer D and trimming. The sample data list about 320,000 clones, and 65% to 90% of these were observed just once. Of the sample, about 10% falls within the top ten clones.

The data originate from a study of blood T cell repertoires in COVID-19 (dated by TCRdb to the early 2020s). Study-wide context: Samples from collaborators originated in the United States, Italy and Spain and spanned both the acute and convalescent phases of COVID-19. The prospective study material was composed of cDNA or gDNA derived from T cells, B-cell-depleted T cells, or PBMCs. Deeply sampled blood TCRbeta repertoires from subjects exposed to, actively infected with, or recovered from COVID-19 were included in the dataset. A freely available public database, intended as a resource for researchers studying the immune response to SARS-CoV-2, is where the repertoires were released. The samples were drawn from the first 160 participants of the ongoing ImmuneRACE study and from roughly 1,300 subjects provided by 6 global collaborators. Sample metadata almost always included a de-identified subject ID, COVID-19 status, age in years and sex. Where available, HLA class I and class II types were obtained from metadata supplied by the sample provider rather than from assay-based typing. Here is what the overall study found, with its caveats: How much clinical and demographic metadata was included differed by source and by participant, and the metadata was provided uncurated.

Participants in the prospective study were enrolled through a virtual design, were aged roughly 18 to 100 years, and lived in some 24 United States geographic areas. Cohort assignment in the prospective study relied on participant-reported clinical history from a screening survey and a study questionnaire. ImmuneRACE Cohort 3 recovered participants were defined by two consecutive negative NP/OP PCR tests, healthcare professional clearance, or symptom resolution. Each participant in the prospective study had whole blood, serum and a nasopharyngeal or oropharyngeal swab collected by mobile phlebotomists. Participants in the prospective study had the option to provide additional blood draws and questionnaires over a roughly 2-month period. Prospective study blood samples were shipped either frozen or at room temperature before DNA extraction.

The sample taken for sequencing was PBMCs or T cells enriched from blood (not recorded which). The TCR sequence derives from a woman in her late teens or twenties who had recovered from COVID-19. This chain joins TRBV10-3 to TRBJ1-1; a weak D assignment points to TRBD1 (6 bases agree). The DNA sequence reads TGTGCCATCAGTGAGTCGCAGGGGTTGAACACTGAAGCTTTCTTT. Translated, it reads CAISESQGLNTEAFF.